The 7 T cell receptor beta chains listed next were all sequenced from one sample in a study of blood T cell repertoires in COVID-19. Profiling relied on immunoSEQ multiplex PCR, and the TCRdb table lists in-frame clones only, not all of them. This sample has tens of thousands of clones, with roughly 83% found just once. The specimen was peripheral blood. The origin of the receptors is a human donor in a cohort sampled during active COVID-19.

The genes are TRBV30 and TRBJ1-2; TRBD1 matches at 7 bases. The CDR3 runs to 14 residues. CDR1 GTSNPN and CDR2 SVGIG come from the germline V gene (reference sequence). V dropped 5 bases and J dropped 11; count of bases not matched to a gene: 17. CDR3 in DNA: TGTGCCTGGGCGGCGCCCCCCCCAGGGGGAATTTACACCTTC. It yields the protein CAWAAPPPGGIYTF.

This clone has a single count. V gene TRBV9 combines with J gene TRBJ1-5; tentatively, D is TRBD1 (5 bases). Germline CDR1 and CDR2: SGDLS and YYNGEE. V lost 4 bases and J lost 6, with 14 bases in between. The CDR3 is made up of 14 amino acids. The CDR3 is CASSQRGGIQPQHF. Written as DNA, the CDR3 is TGTGCCAGCAGCCAACGGGGGGGGATTCAGCCCCAGCATTTT.

The chain is built from TRBV20-1 and TRBJ2-4; tentative D call: TRBD1 (5 bases). The CDR3 is 8 residues long. With 6 bases removed from V and 15 bases from J, the gap between germline ends came to 9 bases. The germline V gene encodes CDR1 DFQATT and CDR2 SNEGSKA (reference sequence). The CDR3 nucleotides read TGCAGTGCGGGGCCGAGGTACTTC. Amino acids: CSAGPRYF.

This chain uses TRBV3-1 (or the pseudogene TRBV3-2) with TRBJ1-2; 8 nucleotides align to TRBD1. The CDR3 loop spans 13 amino acids. Germline V gene data show CDR1 as LGHDT and CDR2 as YNNKEL (reference sequence). Losses at the gene ends were 1 base for V and 9 bases for J; bases not matched to a gene: 4. CDR3 amino acids: CASSQGTGRRYTF. The CDR3 DNA reads as TGTGCCAGCAGCCAAGGGACAGGGAGGCGCTACACCTTC.

J is TRBJ1-6 and V is TRBV2; 7 bases line up with TRBD1. J was trimmed by 4 bases and V by 6 bases; bases with no gene match: 9. The CDR3 consists of 16 residues. The germline V gene encodes CDR1 SNHLY and CDR2 FYNNEI. CDR3 sequence: CASRLTGVFYNSPLHF. The CDR3 DNA reads TGTGCCAGCAGGCTAACAGGGGTCTTTTATAATTCACCCCTCCACTTT. Full variable domain (missing parts from reference TRBV2 and TRBJ1-6): EPEVTQTPSHQVTQMGQEVILRCVPISNHLYFYWYRQILGQKVEFLVSFYNNEISEKSEIFDDQFSVERPDGSNFTLKIRSTKLEDSAMYFCASRLTGVFYNSPLHFGNGTRLTVT.

CDR3 loop: CASSSGTGYQPQHF. CDR3 sequence (DNA): TGTGCCAGCAGCTCCGGGACAGGGTATCAGCCCCAGCATTTT. The chain carries TRBV27 and TRBJ1-5; 9 bases fit TRBD1. The CDR3 loop spans 14 amino acids. Looked up from germline, CDR1 is MNHEY and CDR2 is SMNVEV (reference sequence). After removal of 6 bases from V and 5 bases from J, the junction contained 5 bases not matched to a gene.

This chain links TRBV2 with TRBJ1-2, with no clear D. Germline values: CDR1 SNHLY, CDR2 FYNNEI. The CDR3 covers 11 residues. Trimming left V 9 bases short and J 8 bases short, with 13 bases between. The CDR3 loop reads CASRSGGGYTF. In nucleotides, the CDR3 is TGTGCCAGTCGGTCGGGAGGCGGCTACACCTTC. Looking up the rest from reference TRBV2 and TRBJ1-2 gives the full variable domain: EPEVTQTPSHQVTQMGQEVILRCVPISNHLYFYWYRQILGQKVEFLVSFYNNEISEKSEIFDDQFSVERPDGSNFTLKIRSTKLEDSAMYFCASRSGGGYTFGSGTRLTVV.